This T cell receptor beta chain was sequenced in a study of CD8 T cells in Susac syndrome (dated by TCRdb to about 2019). A note on the overall study: Repertoire sequencing was used to test whether CD8+ T cell activation and differentiation in Susac syndrome was antigen driven. CD8+ T cell repertoire clonality was compared between about a dozen healthy donors, approximately 14 Susac syndrome patients and 15 multiple sclerosis patients. Findings and caveats that apply to the study as a whole: The number of individuals in the TCR sequencing and HLA analysis was recognized as being relatively small.

High-throughput TCR beta sequencing profiled peripheral blood CD8+ and CD4+ T cells from healthy donors, Susac syndrome patients and multiple sclerosis patients. Healthy donors were included as age- and sex-matched controls. CD8+ TEMRA cells were enriched by FACS, while bulk CD8+ and CD4+ T cells were purified by magnetic negative isolation. Blood was collected in EDTA tubes and processed within 24 hours, with PBMCs isolated through density gradient centrifugation. PBMCs destined for TCR sequencing were cryopreserved in liquid nitrogen and later thawed in a 37 °C water bath. The sorted or isolated CD4+, CD8+ and CD8+ TEMRA cells reached a purity of at least 90%. CDR1 LNHDA and CDR2 SQIVND are derived from the germline V gene (reference sequence). Here V drops 5 bases and J drops 6 bases, and the junction holds 5 bases not matched to any gene. Taken from cysteine to phenylalanine, the CDR3 has 15 residues. Only the CDR3 part of the read is kept: 45 bases, read in frame from the first base.

RNA was extracted using the RNeasy kit, and roughly 0.5 to 1 microgram was reverse transcribed with random hexamers. TCR beta CDR3 regions were amplified with the immunoSEQ multiplex PCR assay covering 54 Vbeta and 13 Jbeta segments. PCR amplification bias was corrected by using a synthetic template baseline for primer optimization and computational correction. Per the authors' processing: Reads were annotated to V, D and J genes per IMGT and analyzed with immunoSEQ Analyzer, keeping only productive sequences. To calculate clonality, Shannon entropy was normalized by log2 of the number of productive unique sequences and then subtracted from one. For each patient and control, public and private clones were evaluated among the 100 most prevalent clones. Susac-specific clones were defined as absent from healthy and MS cohorts, 1052 published viral clones and other ImmuneACCESS disease sequences. Using fastp at Q25 and MiXCR, TCRdb reprocessed the public reads and kept productive beta chains. All rows with the same CDR3 protein become a single entry with the most common DNA and genes. The V and J calls here are based on TCRdb, not the publication. The sample yields roughly 60,000 distinct CDR3 sequences; around nine tenths were counted once. Clones ranked in the top ten supply 0.15% to 0.2% of the sample.

Remarks on this clonotype: Its recognized antigen is unknown. Within one base of it there is no much larger clone, and no base qualities were kept.

The sample was CD8+ T cells from PBMCs. The origin of this receptor is a human donor in good health. The chain couples TRBV19 to TRBJ2-1; 12 middle bases align to TRBD2. The CDR3 reads as follows: CASSYLAGGPNEQFF. In nucleotides, the sequence is TGTGCCAGTAGTTACCTAGCGGGGGGGCCCAATGAGCAGTTCTTC.